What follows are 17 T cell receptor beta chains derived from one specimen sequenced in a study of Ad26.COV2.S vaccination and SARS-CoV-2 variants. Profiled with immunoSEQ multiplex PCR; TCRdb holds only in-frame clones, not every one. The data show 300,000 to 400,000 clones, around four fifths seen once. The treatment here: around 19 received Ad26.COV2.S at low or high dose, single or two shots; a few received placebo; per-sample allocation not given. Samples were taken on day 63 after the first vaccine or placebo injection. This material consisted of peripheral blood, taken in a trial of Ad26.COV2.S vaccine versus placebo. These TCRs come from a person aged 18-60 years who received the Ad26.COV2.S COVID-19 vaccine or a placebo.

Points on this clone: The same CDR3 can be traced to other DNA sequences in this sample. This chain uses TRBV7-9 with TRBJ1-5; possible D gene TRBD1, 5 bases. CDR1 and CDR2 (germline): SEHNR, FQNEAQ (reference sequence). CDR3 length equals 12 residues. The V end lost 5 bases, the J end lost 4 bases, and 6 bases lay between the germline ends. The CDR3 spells CASSPGNQPQHF. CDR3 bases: TGTGCCAGCAGCCCAGGGAATCAGCCCCAGCATTTT.

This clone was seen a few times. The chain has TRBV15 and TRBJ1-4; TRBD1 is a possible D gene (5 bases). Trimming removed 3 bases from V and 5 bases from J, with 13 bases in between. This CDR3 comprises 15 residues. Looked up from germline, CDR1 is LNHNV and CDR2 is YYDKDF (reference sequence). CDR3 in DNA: TGTGCCACCAGCAGCACGGGACGGGTAAATGAAAAACTGTTTTTT. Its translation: CATSSTGRVNEKLFF. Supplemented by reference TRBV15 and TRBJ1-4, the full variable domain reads DAMVIQNPRYQVTQFGKPVTLSCSQTLNHNVMYWYQQKSSQAPKLLFHYYDKDFNNEADTPDNFQSRRPNTSFCFLDIRSPGLGDTAMYLCATSSTGRVNEKLFFGSGTQLSVL.

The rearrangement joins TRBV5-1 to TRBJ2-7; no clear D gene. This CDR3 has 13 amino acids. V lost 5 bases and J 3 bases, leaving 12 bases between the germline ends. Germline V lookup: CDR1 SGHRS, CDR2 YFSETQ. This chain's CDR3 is CASRERSDYEQYF. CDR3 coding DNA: TGCGCCAGCAGGGAACGGTCGGACTACGAGCAGTACTTC. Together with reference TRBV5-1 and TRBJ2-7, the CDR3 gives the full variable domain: KAGVTQTPRYLIKTRGQQVTLSCSPISGHRSVSWYQQTPGQGLQFLFEYFSETQRNKGNFPGRFSGRQFSNSRSEMNVSTLELGDSALYLCASRERSDYEQYFGPGTRLTVT.

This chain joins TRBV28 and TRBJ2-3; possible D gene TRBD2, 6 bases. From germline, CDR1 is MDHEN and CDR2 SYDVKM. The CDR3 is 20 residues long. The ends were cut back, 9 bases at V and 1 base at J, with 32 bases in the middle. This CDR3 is CARATPGTVDSRYCTDTQYF. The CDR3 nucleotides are TGTGCCAGGGCCACCCCAGGGACTGTGGACTCTCGCTACTGCACAGATACGCAGTATTTT. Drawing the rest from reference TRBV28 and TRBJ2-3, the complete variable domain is DVKVTQSSRYLVKRTGEKVFLECVQDMDHENMFWYRQDPGLGLRLIYFSYDVKMKEKGDIPEGYSVSREKKERFSLILESASTNQTSMYLCARATPGTVDSRYCTDTQYFGPGTRLTVL.

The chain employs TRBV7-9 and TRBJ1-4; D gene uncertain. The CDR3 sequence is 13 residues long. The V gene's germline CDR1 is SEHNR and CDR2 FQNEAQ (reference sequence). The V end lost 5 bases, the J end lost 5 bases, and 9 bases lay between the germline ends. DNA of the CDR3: TGTGCCAGCAGCCGCCACGGGAATGAAAAACTGTTTTTT. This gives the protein CASSRHGNEKLFF.

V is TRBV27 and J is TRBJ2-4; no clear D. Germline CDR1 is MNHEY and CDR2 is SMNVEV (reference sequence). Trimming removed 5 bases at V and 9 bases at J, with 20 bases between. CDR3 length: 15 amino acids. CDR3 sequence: CASSPLTRSILIQYF. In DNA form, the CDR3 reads TGTGCCAGCAGTCCCCTGACACGTTCTATTCTCATTCAGTACTTC.

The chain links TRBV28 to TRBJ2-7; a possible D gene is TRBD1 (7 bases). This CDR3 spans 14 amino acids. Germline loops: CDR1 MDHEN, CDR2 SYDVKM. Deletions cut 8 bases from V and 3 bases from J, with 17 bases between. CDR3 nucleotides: TGTGCCAGCCGAACAACAGGGGAGGTCTACGAGCAGTACTTC. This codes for CASRTTGEVYEQYF.

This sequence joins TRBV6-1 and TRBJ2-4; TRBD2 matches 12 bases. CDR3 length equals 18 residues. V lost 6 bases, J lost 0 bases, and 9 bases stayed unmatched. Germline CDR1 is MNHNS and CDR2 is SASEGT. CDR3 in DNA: TGTGCCAGCAGAGAAAGACTAGCGGGGGACCTAGCCAAAAACATTCAGTACTTC. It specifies CASRERLAGDLAKNIQYF.

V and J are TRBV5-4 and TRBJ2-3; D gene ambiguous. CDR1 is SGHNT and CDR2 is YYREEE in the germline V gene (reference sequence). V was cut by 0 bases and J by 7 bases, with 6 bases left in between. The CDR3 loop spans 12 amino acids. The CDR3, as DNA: TGTGCCAGCAGCTTGGATCGAAATACGCAGTATTTT. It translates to CASSLDRNTQYF.

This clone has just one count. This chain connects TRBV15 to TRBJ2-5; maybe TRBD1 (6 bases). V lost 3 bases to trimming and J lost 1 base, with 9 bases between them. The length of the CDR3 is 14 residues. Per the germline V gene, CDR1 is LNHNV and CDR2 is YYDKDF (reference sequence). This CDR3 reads CATSRGAVQETQYF. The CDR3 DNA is TGTGCCACCAGCAGGGGGGCAGTCCAAGAGACCCAGTACTTC.

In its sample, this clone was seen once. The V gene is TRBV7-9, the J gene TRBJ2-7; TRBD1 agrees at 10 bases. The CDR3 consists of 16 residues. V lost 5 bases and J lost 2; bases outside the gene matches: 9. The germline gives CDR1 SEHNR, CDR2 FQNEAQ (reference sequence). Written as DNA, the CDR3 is TGTGCCAGCAGCACAACCGGGACAGGGGTTGCCTACGAGCAGTACTTC. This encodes CASSTTGTGVAYEQYF.

The CDR3 is CASTPQGARETQYF. In DNA, the CDR3 is TGTGCCAGCACCCCCCAGGGGGCACGAGAGACCCAGTACTTC. This chain joins TRBV6-6 and TRBJ2-5, with TRBD1 matching 8 bases. This CDR3 has 14 residues. The V and J ends lost 7 bases and 4 bases, in that order; junction bases with no gene match: 8. The germline gives CDR1 MNHNY, CDR2 SVGAGI (reference sequence).

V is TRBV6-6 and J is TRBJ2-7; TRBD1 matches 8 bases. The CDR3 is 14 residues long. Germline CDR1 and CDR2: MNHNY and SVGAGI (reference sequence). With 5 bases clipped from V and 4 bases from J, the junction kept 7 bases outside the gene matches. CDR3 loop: CASSNPTGEYEQYF. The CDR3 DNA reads TGTGCCAGCAGTAATCCGACAGGGGAGTACGAGCAGTACTTC.

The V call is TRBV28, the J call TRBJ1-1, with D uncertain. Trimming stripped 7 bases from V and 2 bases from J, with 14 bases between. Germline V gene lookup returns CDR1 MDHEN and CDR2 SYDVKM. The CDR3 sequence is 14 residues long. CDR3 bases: TGTGCCAGCACTCCTGGGTTGGGCAACACTGAAGCTTTCTTT. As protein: CASTPGLGNTEAFF.

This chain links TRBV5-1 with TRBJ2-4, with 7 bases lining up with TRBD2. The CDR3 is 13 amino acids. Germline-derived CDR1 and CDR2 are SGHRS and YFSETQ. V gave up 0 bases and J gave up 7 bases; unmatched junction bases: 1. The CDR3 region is CASSLAGGNIQYF. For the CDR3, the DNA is TGCGCCAGCAGCTTGGCCGGGGGGAACATTCAGTACTTC.

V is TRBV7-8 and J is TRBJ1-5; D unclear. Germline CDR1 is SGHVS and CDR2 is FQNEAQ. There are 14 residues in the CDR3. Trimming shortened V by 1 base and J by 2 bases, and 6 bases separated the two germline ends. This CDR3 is CASSLGGGNQPQHF. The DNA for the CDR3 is TGTGCCAGCAGCTTAGGTGGAGGCAATCAGCCCCAGCATTTT.

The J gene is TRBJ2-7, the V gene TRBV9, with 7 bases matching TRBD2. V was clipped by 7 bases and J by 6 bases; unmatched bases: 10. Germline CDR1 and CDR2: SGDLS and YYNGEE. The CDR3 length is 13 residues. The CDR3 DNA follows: TGTGCCAGCGGACGGGGGGTATTTTCCGAGCAGTACTTC. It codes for CASGRGVFSEQYF.